The 19 T cell receptor beta chains below all came from one sample that was sequenced in a study of tissue T cells after allogeneic stem cell transplantation. Described time point: mouse harvest day 7 after allogeneic transplant. Each mouse received 10^7 T-cell-depleted marrow cells plus 10^6 splenic CD5+ T cells by tail vein. The table came from immunoSEQ multiplex PCR; TCRdb's copy has only in-frame clones and leaves some out. Of about 8,700 clones in the sample, 35% to 55% were seen once. Material for sequencing was skin. These receptors were collected from a female BALB/c mouse given C57BL/6 T cells with graft-versus-host disease after an allogeneic hematopoietic cell transplant.

This clone was seen a handful of times. The gene names given are mouse names. The read stops 1 residue short of the end of the CDR3; the missing end is completed from the germline J gene. The rearrangement links TRBV29 to TRBJ2-3; D not resolved. This CDR3 has 12 amino acids. Germline-derived CDR1 and CDR2 are MSHET and SYDVDS. With 6 bases removed from V and 0 bases from J, the gap between germline ends came to 4 bases. The CDR3 bases that were read are TGTGCTAGCAGAGATAGTGCAGAAACGCTGTAT. Amino acids: CASRDSAETLY. The full CDR3 reads CASRDSAETLYF. Full variable domain (outside the CDR3, taken from reference TRBV29 and TRBJ2-3): DMKVTQMPRYLIKRMGENVLLECGQDMSHETMYWYRQDPGLGLQLIYISYDVDSNSEGDIPKGYRVSRKKREHFSLILDSAKTNQTSVYFCASRDSAETLYFGSGTRLTVL.

About this clone itself: Gene names denote mouse genes. The read halts 1 residue ahead of the CDR3 end, with the missing end drawn from the germline J gene. The J gene is TRBJ2-1, the V gene TRBV19; maybe TRBD1 (5 bases). Trimming shortened V by 5 bases and J by 6 bases, and 9 bases separated the two germline ends. This CDR3 is 12 amino acids long. CDR1 is FNHDT, CDR2 SITEND, per germline (reference sequence). CDR3 bases read: TGTGCCAGCAGAGGGGAGCCTGCTGAGCAGTTC. Translated, it gives CASRGEPAEQF. The CDR3, in full, reads CASRGEPAEQFF.

This clone has only one observation. Gene names and germline match the mouse. The missing CDR3 end, 1 residue past where the read stops, is filled in from the germline J gene. This chain connects TRBV23 to TRBJ2-3; TRBD2 was called by the table and not checked on the DNA. The CDR3 spans 16 residues. CDR1 and CDR2 (germline): KGHTA, FQNQQP. The CDR3 loop reads CSSSQTRDWGAETLYF. The part of the CDR3 DNA that was read is TGCTCCAGCAGTCAAACCCGGGACTGGGGGGCAGAAACGCTGTAT.

The sample holds a few counts of this clone. Mouse gene names apply. The CDR3 is cut off 1 residue early in the read; its end comes from the germline J gene. The gene calls are TRBV17 and TRBJ2-1, with 10 positions matching TRBD2. The CDR3 totals 15 residues. Germline loops: CDR1 MNHDT, CDR2 YYDKIL. V shed 5 bases, J shed 4 bases, and the junction held 5 bases outside the gene matches. CDR3 amino acids: CASSPDWGVYAEQFF. Incomplete CDR3 DNA: TGTGCTAGCAGTCCTGACTGGGGGGTTTATGCTGAGCAGTTC.

This clone has just a few counts. Gene names denote mouse genes. The CDR3 end falls 1 residue outside the read, so it is completed with the germline J gene. The V and J genes are TRBV26 and TRBJ2-7; D not resolved. The CDR3 length is 13 residues. The germline V and J ends were trimmed by 2 bases and 0 bases, with 5 bases remaining between them. CDR1 and CDR2 (germline): KGHPV, FQNQEV (reference sequence). Incomplete CDR3 DNA: TGTGCCAGCAGTCTGAAGGGCTCCTATGAACAGTAC. Encoded protein: CASSLKGSYEQY. The whole CDR3 is CASSLKGSYEQYF.

In its sample, this clone was seen a few times. Gene names are the mouse ones. The sequence runs out 1 residue before the end of the CDR3; the remainder is reconstructed from the germline J gene. The rearrangement links TRBV26 to TRBJ2-3; D possibly corresponds to TRBD1 (6 bases). Per the germline V gene, CDR1 is KGHPV and CDR2 is FQNQEV (reference sequence). V shed 6 bases and J shed 0 bases, with 10 bases lying between them. The length of the CDR3 is 14 residues. CDR3 amino acids: CASSTGSSAETLYF. CDR3 DNA (partial): TGTGCCAGCAGCACAGGGTCTAGTGCAGAAACGCTGTAT.

This clone was detected only a few times. The gene symbols are mouse symbols. The CDR3 end lies 1 residue beyond the end of the read and is filled in from the germline J gene. The identical CDR3 is also encoded by other nucleotide sequences in the sample. The chain joins TRBV26 to TRBJ1-3; no firm D call. Germline V gene lookup returns CDR1 KGHPV and CDR2 FQNQEV (reference sequence). Trimming took off 2 bases at V and 0 bases at J, with 5 bases between the two ends. The length of the CDR3 is 14 residues. CDR3 DNA (partial): TGTGCCAGCAGTCTGACAAATTCTGGAAATACGCTCTAT. It specifies CASSLTNSGNTLY. The full CDR3 reads CASSLTNSGNTLYF.

In regard to this clone: Gene and germline names: mouse. The CDR3 is cut off 1 residue early in the read; its end comes from the germline J gene. This chain connects TRBV26 to TRBJ2-7, with D perhaps given as TRBD1 or TRBD2 (5 bases each). Germline V gives CDR1 KGHPV, CDR2 FQNQEV (reference sequence). This CDR3 has 14 amino acids. V lost 8 bases, J lost 0 bases, and 14 bases lay in between. The CDR3 loop is CASSSGPSSYEQYF. The covered CDR3 bases are TGTGCCAGCTCCTCGGGACCCAGCTCCTATGAACAGTAC.

In regard to this clone: Mouse gene names and germline throughout. The CDR3 goes on 1 residue after the read ends, and that part is filled in from the germline J gene. The chain recombines TRBV14 with TRBJ2-7; D might be TRBD1 (5 bases). V lost 1 base and J 4 bases, leaving 6 bases between the germline ends. The length of the CDR3 is 12 residues. The germline CDR1 and CDR2 sequences are SGHDT and FRDEAV. The CDR3 reads CASSFGQYEQYF. The sequenced CDR3 bases are TGTGCCAGCAGTTTCGGACAATATGAACAGTAC.

As concerns this clone: The gene names given are mouse names. The read terminates 1 residue ahead of where the CDR3 ends, so the germline J gene completes it. This chain links TRBV12-2 with TRBJ1-2; TRBD1 matches at 8 bases. Losses at the gene ends were 4 bases for V and 3 bases for J; bases not matched to a gene: 6. This CDR3 comprises 14 residues. The germline CDR1 and CDR2 sequences are SGHLS and HYDKME. The CDR3 bases that were read are TGTGCCAGCTCGCGACAGGGGCGGGACTCCGACTACACC. This codes for CASSRQGRDSDYT. In full, the CDR3 is CASSRQGRDSDYTF. Based on the CDR3 plus reference TRBV12-2 and TRBJ1-2, the full variable domain is NSGVVQSPRYIIKGKGERSILKCIPISGHLSVAWYQQTQGQELKFFIQHYDKMERDKGNLPSRFSVQQFDDYHSEMNMSALELEDSAVYFCASSRQGRDSDYTFGSGTRLLVI.

With respect to this clone: Genes and germline are mouse. The sequence runs out 1 residue before the end of the CDR3; the remainder is reconstructed from the germline J gene. This chain uses TRBV19 with TRBJ2-5, with 8 bases fitting TRBD1. Unmatched junction bases numbered 4, after V lost 4 bases and J lost 3 bases. Per the germline V gene, CDR1 is FNHDT and CDR2 is SITEND (reference sequence). This CDR3 contains 14 residues. This CDR3 reads CASSPDRGQDTQYF. The sequenced part of the CDR3 DNA is TGTGCCAGCAGTCCCGACAGGGGTCAAGACACCCAGTAC. Full variable domain (missing parts from reference TRBV19 and TRBJ2-5): GGIITQTPKFLIGQEGQKLTLKCQQNFNHDTMYWYRQDSGKGLRLIYYSITENDLQKGDLSEGYDASREKKSSFSLTVTSAQKNEMAVFLCASSPDRGQDTQYFGPGTRLLVL.

A remark on this clone: Gene names refer to mouse genes. The read comes to an end 1 residue before the CDR3 does, leaving the germline J gene to fill in the end. V and J are TRBV5 and TRBJ2-7; D not resolved. This CDR3 spans 13 amino acids. Trimming pared 2 bases from V and 2 bases from J, leaving 7 bases between. Germline V gene lookup returns CDR1 LGHNA and CDR2 YNLKQL (reference sequence). The CDR3 region is CASSQRVPYEQYF. The part of the CDR3 DNA that was read is TGTGCCAGCAGCCAAAGGGTTCCCTATGAACAGTAC.

Remarks on this clone: The genes and germline here are from mouse. CDR3 region: CASSGTGTNERLFF. The CDR3 bases that were read are TGTGCCAGCAGTGGGACAGGGACGAACGAAAGATTATTT. The rearrangement uses TRBV3 and TRBJ1-4, with TRBD1 identical over 9 bases. The read ends 1 residue shy of where the CDR3 ends; the end is completed using the germline J gene. CDR1 is SNHLY and CDR2 is FYNGKV in the germline V gene (reference sequence). CDR3 length equals 14 residues. Losses at the gene ends were 6 bases for V and 5 bases for J; bases not matched to a gene: 4.

By its share, this clone is medium-sized. Gene names and germline match the mouse. The CDR3 end lies 1 residue beyond the end of the read and is filled in from the germline J gene. The V gene is TRBV26, the J gene TRBJ2-7; D uncertain. Germline assignment: CDR1 KGHPV and CDR2 FQNQEV (reference sequence). The CDR3 loop spans 12 amino acids. With 1 base removed from V and 7 bases from J, the gap between germline ends came to 8 bases. The part of the CDR3 DNA that was read is TGTGCCAGCAGTCTGTGGGGAGGGGAACAGTAC. The encoded protein is CASSLWGGEQY. The CDR3 as a whole reads CASSLWGGEQYF.

With regard to this clone: Gene names denote mouse genes. The read ends 1 residue shy of where the CDR3 ends; the end is completed using the germline J gene. The V call is TRBV23, the J call TRBJ2-5; the table's D call of TRBD2 was not tested on the DNA. Germline assignment: CDR1 KGHTA and CDR2 FQNQQP. The CDR3 runs to 15 residues. CDR3 DNA (partial): TGCTCCAGCAGTCGGGACTGGGGACGGCAAGACACCCAGTAC. Amino acids: CSSSRDWGRQDTQY. The complete CDR3 sequence is CSSSRDWGRQDTQYF.

In its sample, this clone was seen once. Gene names are the mouse ones. The read terminates 1 residue ahead of where the CDR3 ends, so the germline J gene completes it. The V call is TRBV12-1, the J call TRBJ2-5; 9 bases are shared with TRBD2. V dropped 0 bases and J dropped 4; count of bases not matched to a gene: 1. This CDR3 is built from 14 residues. Per the germline V gene, CDR1 is SGHSN and CDR2 is HYEKVE. CDR3 bases read: TGTGCCAGCTCTCTCGACTGGGGGAAAGACACCCAGTAC. Its translation is CASSLDWGKDTQY. The whole CDR3 sequence is CASSLDWGKDTQYF.

About this clone itself: Mouse names are used for the genes. The covered CDR3 bases are TGTGCCAGCAGCCAAGATTACTGGGCTAGTGCAGAAACGCTGTAT. It codes for CASSQDYWASAETLY. The entire CDR3 is CASSQDYWASAETLYF. The V gene is TRBV2, the J gene TRBJ2-3; a weak D match, TRBD2 (6 bases). The read halts 1 residue ahead of the CDR3 end, with the missing end drawn from the germline J gene. The CDR3 length is 16 residues. V was trimmed by 0 bases and J by 0 bases, leaving 10 bases between them. Germline assignment: CDR1 LGHNA and CDR2 YSYQKL.

As for this clone: Gene names and germline refer to mouse. The missing CDR3 end, 1 residue past where the read stops, is filled in from the germline J gene. The J gene is TRBJ1-1, the V gene TRBV26; the D is unclear. CDR3 length: 13 amino acids. Looked up from germline, CDR1 is KGHPV and CDR2 is FQNQEV (reference sequence). Trimming removed 2 bases at V and 0 bases at J, with 4 bases between. The CDR3 region is CASSLGTNTEVFF. CDR3 DNA (partial): TGTGCCAGCAGTCTGGGAACAAACACAGAAGTCTTC.

A note on this clone: Gene names and germline match the mouse. The sequenced CDR3 bases are TGTGCCAGCAGTCTGTCGGGACAGGGTTCAGAAACGCTGTAT. Residues: CASSLSGQGSETLY. The whole CDR3 protein reads CASSLSGQGSETLYF. The chain couples TRBV26 to TRBJ2-3; 9 nucleotides align to TRBD1. The read gets to within 1 residue of the CDR3 end, and the germline J gene fills in the rest. J was trimmed by 4 bases and V by 0 bases; bases with no gene match: 2. This CDR3 has 15 residues. CDR1 is KGHPV, CDR2 FQNQEV, per germline (reference sequence).